The present TCR beta chain was sequenced within a study of beta chain features in type 1 diabetes. As for the study in general: Healthy donors resembled patients in age, gender and cell yields.

The V gene's germline CDR1 is SGHNT and CDR2 YYREEE (reference sequence). V was pared by 0 bases and J by 0 bases, with 7 bases between. The CDR3 totals 15 residues. Expressed TCRB transcripts were sequenced after all isolated RNA was converted to cDNA. TCRdb keeps only in-frame clones here, not all; method: immunoSEQ multiplex PCR. The sample contains 150,000 to 200,000 clones, less than 9.5% of which appear only once. Heparinised blood was drawn once per donor, averaging about 116 mL. The chain has TRBV5-4 and TRBJ2-1; D call uncertain. Sequenced material: central memory CD4+ T cells from blood. This TCR came from a woman under 30 in good health. The CDR3 protein is CASSLDRPSYNEQFF. CDR3 sequence (DNA): TGTGCCAGCAGCTTGGACAGACCCTCCTACAATGAGCAGTTCTTC.